The 8 T cell receptor beta chains below come from one sample, sequenced in a study of beta chain features in type 1 diabetes. Expressed TCRB transcripts were sequenced because the isolated RNA had all been reverse transcribed beforehand. Assay: immunoSEQ multiplex PCR; the TCRdb copy retains only in-frame clones and omits some. The sample records around 150,000 clones, roughly 8% being singletons. The sample taken for sequencing was central memory CD4+ T cells from blood. These TCRs come from a man aged 18 to 30 in good health.

This clone has just a few counts. The chain is built from TRBV30 and TRBJ1-5; no definite D call. CDR1 is GTSNPN and CDR2 is SVGIG in the germline V gene (reference sequence). Trimming pared 5 bases from V and 0 bases from J, leaving 8 bases between. The CDR3 covers 13 residues. The CDR3 sequence: CAWADTSNQPQHF. The CDR3 DNA sequence: TGTGCCTGGGCCGACACTAGCAATCAGCCCCAGCATTTT.

This clone showed up many times. The J gene is TRBJ2-1, the V gene TRBV30; D gene unclear. The germline V gene has CDR1 GTSNPN and CDR2 SVGIG (reference sequence). The CDR3 loop spans 14 amino acids. V lost 8 bases, J lost 0 bases, and 14 bases lay in between. The CDR3 sequence is CAGMRMSSYNEQFF. The CDR3 DNA follows: TGTGCCGGGATGCGAATGAGCTCCTACAATGAGCAGTTCTTC.

This clone was counted at least ten times. The genes are TRBV15 and TRBJ2-7; 8 bases align to TRBD1. The V gene end was trimmed by 8 bases and the J gene end by 3 bases; junction bases not matched to a gene: 6. The germline CDR1 and CDR2 sequences are LNHNV and YYDKDF (reference sequence). The CDR3 covers 13 residues. CDR3 protein: CATGLGTGYEQYF. The CDR3 DNA follows: TGTGCCACCGGTCTTGGGACAGGCTACGAGCAGTACTTC. The full variable domain, in which reference TRBV15 and TRBJ2-7 provide the parts outside the CDR3, is DAMVIQNPRYQVTQFGKPVTLSCSQTLNHNVMYWYQQKSSQAPKLLFHYYDKDFNNEADTPDNFQSRRPNTSFCFLDIRSPGLGDTAMYLCATGLGTGYEQYFGPGTRLTVT.

There are a few counts of this clone. The V call is TRBV4-1, the J call TRBJ1-1; D is ambiguous. Germline V CDR1 and CDR2: MGHRA, YSYEKL. Trimming stripped 6 bases from V and 4 bases from J, with 15 bases between. This CDR3 region has 14 residues. Here the CDR3 DNA reads TGCGCCAGCAGGGGTCCACTCCGGGGCACTGAAGCTTTCTTT. Amino acids: CASRGPLRGTEAFF.

This clone occurred a few times. The chain employs TRBV28 and TRBJ2-4; D is uncertain. The length of the CDR3 is 15 residues. Per germline, CDR1 MDHEN and CDR2 SYDVKM. The V gene lost 5 bases and the J gene lost 0 bases, with 11 bases spanning the gap. CDR3 sequence reads: CASSPSGLAKNIQYF. DNA of the CDR3: TGTGCCAGCAGTCCCTCTGGGCTAGCCAAAAACATTCAGTACTTC.

DNA for the CDR3: TGTGCCAGCAGTGAAACGTGGGGTACTAGCGGGACATACGAGCAGTACTTC. As protein: CASSETWGTSGTYEQYF. The rearrangement links TRBV2 to TRBJ2-7; TRBD2 matches at 10 bases. Germline V gene data show CDR1 as SNHLY and CDR2 as FYNNEI. Trimming at V came to 2 bases and at J to 4 bases, leaving 11 bases not matched to a gene. The CDR3 spans 17 residues.

This clone was recorded a few times. Distinct nucleotide sequences in the sample also encode this CDR3. The rearrangement uses TRBV28 and TRBJ1-4; TRBD1 might be the D (5 bases). The CDR3 runs 14 residues. Trimming cost V 5 bases and J 5 bases, with 12 bases left between them. The germline V gene has CDR1 MDHEN and CDR2 SYDVKM. The CDR3 sequence is CASSPDSLNEKLFF. In nucleotides, the CDR3 is TGTGCCAGCAGTCCAGACAGCCTCAATGAAAAACTGTTTTTT.

V usage is TRBV11-2 and J usage is TRBJ1-1; 10 bases are shared with TRBD1. CDR1 is SGHAT and CDR2 is FQNNGV in the germline V gene. The ends lost 4 bases at V and 5 bases at J; junction bases unmatched: 4. The CDR3 totals 14 residues. DNA of the CDR3: TGTGCCAGCAGCTCCAGGACAGGGGGAACTGAAGCTTTCTTT. It yields the protein CASSSRTGGTEAFF.